A single TCR beta chain is shown here with its context. The CDR3 consists of 14 residues. Germline loops: CDR1 SNHLY, CDR2 FYNNEI. V was clipped by 6 bases and J by 3 bases; unmatched bases: 5. This sample is drawn from a study of blood T cell repertoires in COVID-19. Here immunoSEQ multiplex PCR was the method, and the copy in TCRdb shows in-frame clones only, minus some. The data show a few hundred thousand clones, with about four fifths seen just once and under 3.5% held by the top ten. Sequencing input: PBMCs or T cells enriched from blood (not recorded which). The genes are TRBV2 and TRBJ1-2; 9 bases align to TRBD1. The TCR comes from a woman between 55 and 75 years old who had recovered from COVID-19. The CDR3 DNA follows: TGTGCCAGCAGCCGGGACAGGGATGACTATGGCTACACCTTC. Translating gives CASSRDRDDYGYTF.